Below are 25 T cell receptor beta chains sequenced from a single sample in a study of somatic mutations in cytotoxic T cells in rheumatoid arthritis. This table comes from immunoSEQ multiplex PCR, and its TCRdb copy is limited to in-frame clones, with some not included. Among around 23,000 clones listed, roughly 74% were seen once. Material for sequencing was CD8+ T cells sorted from blood. The receptor set was obtained from a young woman in good health.

CDR3 sequence: CATRGGQETQYF. CDR3 DNA sequence: TGTGCCACCCGAGGGGGTCAAGAGACCCAGTACTTC. V is TRBV27 and J is TRBJ2-5; a weak D match, TRBD1 (6 bases). This CDR3 contains 12 residues. Germline V gives CDR1 MNHEY, CDR2 SMNVEV (reference sequence). The V end lost 10 bases, the J end lost 2 bases, and 11 bases lay between the germline ends.

The chain recombines TRBV28 with TRBJ1-5, with D possibly being TRBD1 (5 bases). The germline V gene encodes CDR1 MDHEN and CDR2 SYDVKM. The V end was cut by 9 bases, the J end by 11 bases, with 20 bases between. The CDR3 length is 13 residues. The CDR3 DNA follows: TGTGCCAGTGGTGGGACGAACCTTGGGGCCCAGCATTTT. Its protein product is CASGGTNLGAQHF.

The J gene is TRBJ2-1, the V gene TRBV7-8; tentatively, D is TRBD2 (6 bases). CDR3 length: 14 residues. Trimming pared 5 bases from V and 4 bases from J, leaving 12 bases between. Germline CDR1 is SGHVS and CDR2 is FQNEAQ. The CDR3, as DNA: TGTGCCAGCAGCCCGCGGGACGTTTACAATGAGCAGTTCTTC. Encoded protein: CASSPRDVYNEQFF.

CDR3 coding DNA: TGTGCCAGCAGTCCCGCACTAGCGGGTGAGACCCAGTACTTC. As protein: CASSPALAGETQYF. J is TRBJ2-5 and V is TRBV6-5, with 9 positions matching TRBD2. Trimming cost V 5 bases and J 5 bases; bases outside gene matches: 6. Germline loops: CDR1 MNHEY, CDR2 SVGAGI. The CDR3 loop spans 14 amino acids.

The rearrangement joins TRBV19 to TRBJ2-2, with a weak D call TRBD1 (7 bases). Trimming took 7 bases from V and 0 from J, leaving 21 bases between them. This CDR3 has 18 amino acids. CDR1 is LNHDA, CDR2 SQIVND, per germline (reference sequence). The CDR3 nucleotides are TGTGCCAGTAAAGGGGGCGGGGAGTGGTCCTCGAACACCGGGGAGCTGTTTTTT. Translating gives CASKGGGEWSSNTGELFF.

V usage is TRBV27 and J usage is TRBJ1-1; 8 bases are shared with TRBD1. The CDR3 spans 12 residues. CDR1 MNHEY and CDR2 SMNVEV come from the germline V gene (reference sequence). V was clipped by 8 bases and J by 1 base; unmatched bases: 0. CDR3 sequence (DNA): TGTGCCAGCGGACAGGGGAACACTGAAGCTTTCTTT. Residues: CASGQGNTEAFF.

V and J are TRBV27 and TRBJ2-7, with a weak D call TRBD2 (6 bases). Trimming shortened V by 0 bases and J by 5 bases, and 8 bases separated the two germline ends. The germline gives CDR1 MNHEY, CDR2 SMNVEV (reference sequence). The CDR3 is made up of 13 amino acids. The DNA for the CDR3 is TGTGCCAGCAGTTTATCCTGGGGGGACGAGCAGTACTTC. Translating gives CASSLSWGDEQYF.

This clone occurred a few times. The chain uses TRBV7-8 and TRBJ1-5, with no clear D. The CDR3 consists of 16 residues. V was trimmed by 0 bases and J by 2 bases, leaving 11 bases between them. Germline V gene data show CDR1 as SGHVS and CDR2 as FQNEAQ. This CDR3 is CASSLARGIGNQPQHF. CDR3 nucleotide sequence: TGTGCCAGCAGCTTAGCGCGAGGAATAGGCAATCAGCCCCAGCATTTT. Full variable domain (rest looked up from reference TRBV7-8 and TRBJ1-5): GAGVSQSPRYKVAKRGQDVALRCDPISGHVSLFWYQQALGQGPEFLTYFQNEAQLDKSGLPSDRFFAERPEGSVSTLKIQRTQQEDSAVYLCASSLARGIGNQPQHFGDGTRLSIL.

The V call is TRBV30, the J call TRBJ1-3; tentative D call: TRBD1 (5 bases). CDR1 GTSNPN and CDR2 SVGIG come from the germline V gene (reference sequence). V lost 3 bases to trimming and J lost 3 bases, with 12 bases between them. The CDR3 contains 14 residues. The CDR3 coding sequence is TGTGCCTGGAGAAAAGGGGTCTTTGGAAACACCATATATTTT. This translates into CAWRKGVFGNTIYF. The variable domain in full, with the rest retrieved from reference TRBV30 and TRBJ1-3, is SQTIHQWPATLVQPVGSPLSLECTVEGTSNPNLYWYRQAAGRGLQLLFYSVGIGQISSEVPQNLSASRPQDRQFILSSKKLLLSDSGFYLCAWRKGVFGNTIYFGEGSWLTVV.

This chain joins TRBV5-1 and TRBJ2-7; no firm D call. The CDR3 extends over 16 amino acids. V was trimmed by 4 bases and J by 1 base, leaving 18 bases between them. Looked up from germline, CDR1 is SGHRS and CDR2 is YFSETQ. As DNA, the CDR3 is TGCGCCAGCAGCCCCGGTGAAAGGGTGAGTTCCTACGAGCAGTACGTC. Residues: CASSPGERVSSYEQYV.

V and J are TRBV28 and TRBJ1-5, with no clear D. Trimming stripped 4 bases from V and 7 bases from J, with 14 bases between. The CDR3 length is 14 residues. The V gene's germline CDR1 is MDHEN and CDR2 SYDVKM. CDR3 protein: CASSWGGPGQPQHF. The CDR3 DNA reads as TGTGCCAGCAGTTGGGGAGGGCCCGGCCAGCCCCAGCATTTT.

The chain combines TRBV4-1 with TRBJ2-1, with 9 nucleotides matching TRBD2. Germline loops: CDR1 MGHRA, CDR2 YSYEKL. There are 15 residues in the CDR3. V lost 3 bases and J lost 10; bases outside the gene matches: 10. The CDR3 protein is CASSHGREGLGEQFF. CDR3 bases: TGCGCCAGCAGCCATGGGCGGGAGGGCCTGGGCGAGCAGTTCTTC.

The V gene is TRBV29-1, the J gene TRBJ2-3; 14 nucleotides agree with TRBD2. CDR1 SQVTM and CDR2 ANQGSEA come from the germline V gene. Trimming took 5 bases from V and 2 from J; bases not matched to a gene: 9. The CDR3 length is 17 residues. The CDR3 here is CSVSGLAGGLYTDTQYF. In nucleotides, the CDR3 is TGCAGCGTTTCAGGACTAGCGGGGGGATTATACACAGATACGCAGTATTTT.

V is TRBV27 and J is TRBJ2-5; 7 bases match TRBD2. This CDR3 comprises 14 residues. V shed 1 base, J shed 3 bases, and the junction held 2 bases outside the gene matches. The V gene's germline CDR1 is MNHEY and CDR2 SMNVEV (reference sequence). Here the CDR3 reads CASSLWGGEETQYF. For the CDR3, the DNA is TGTGCCAGCAGTTTATGGGGGGGGGAAGAGACCCAGTACTTC.

This clone occurred a few times. The rearrangement joins TRBV6-1 to TRBJ2-5; D not resolved. CDR1 and CDR2 (germline): MNHNS, SASEGT. This CDR3 has 13 residues. Trimming removed 3 bases from V and 5 bases from J, with 10 bases in between. As DNA, the CDR3 is TGTGCCAGCAGTGATGGGGTTGGGGAGACCCAGTACTTC. Its translation: CASSDGVGETQYF.

The rearrangement joins TRBV5-1 to TRBJ2-1; 12 bases agree with TRBD2. Germline lookup yields CDR1 SGHRS and CDR2 YFSETQ. The V and J ends lost 0 bases and 1 base, in that order; junction bases with no gene match: 11. CDR3 length: 20 amino acids. As DNA, the CDR3 is TGCGCCAGCAGCTTGGCGGCTAGCGGGAGGGCCGAGTCGTCCTACAATGAGCAGTTCTTC. Translated: CASSLAASGRAESSYNEQFF. Complete variable domain (other parts from reference TRBV5-1 and TRBJ2-1): KAGVTQTPRYLIKTRGQQVTLSCSPISGHRSVSWYQQTPGQGLQFLFEYFSETQRNKGNFPGRFSGRQFSNSRSEMNVSTLELGDSALYLCASSLAASGRAESSYNEQFFGPGTRLTVL.

This sequence joins TRBV30 and TRBJ2-7; D is undetermined. The CDR3 has 14 residues. Per the germline V gene, CDR1 is GTSNPN and CDR2 is SVGIG (reference sequence). The ends were cut back, 0 bases at V and 0 bases at J, with 9 bases in the middle. DNA of the CDR3: TGTGCCTGGAGTGTACCCGGCAGCTCCTACGAGCAGTACTTC. The encoded protein is CAWSVPGSSYEQYF.

This sequence joins TRBV27 and TRBJ1-1; 8 bases match TRBD1. Germline V gene data show CDR1 as MNHEY and CDR2 as SMNVEV (reference sequence). The CDR3 loop spans 13 amino acids. Trimming cost V 5 bases and J 4 bases; bases outside gene matches: 3. The CDR3 nucleotides are TGTGCCAGCAGTACCGGGACAGGCACTGAAGCTTTCTTT. Its translation: CASSTGTGTEAFF.

The sample holds a few counts of this clone. The CDR3 DNA reads TGTGCCAGCAGTCCGACCCGTCGGGAACGAGAGACCCAGTACTTC. It codes for CASSPTRRERETQYF. This chain joins TRBV28 and TRBJ2-5; D may be TRBD2 (5 bases). Trimming pared 5 bases from V and 4 bases from J, leaving 17 bases between. The CDR3 loop spans 15 amino acids. Germline loops: CDR1 MDHEN, CDR2 SYDVKM.

V usage is TRBV6-5 and J usage is TRBJ2-7, with D uncertain. Germline V gives CDR1 MNHEY, CDR2 SVGAGI. Trimming removed 4 bases from V and 4 bases from J, with 8 bases in between. This CDR3 has 12 amino acids. CDR3 amino acids: CASSSAAYEQYF. CDR3 nucleotide sequence: TGTGCCAGCAGTTCAGCAGCTTACGAGCAGTACTTC.

J is TRBJ1-1 and V is TRBV28; no reliable D call. V lost 3 bases and J lost 7, with 15 bases in between. The CDR3 totals 14 residues. Germline CDR1 and CDR2: MDHEN and SYDVKM. The CDR3, as DNA: TGTGCCAGCAGTTTCGAAGAGGAGGACCTTGAAGCTTTCTTT. Its protein product is CASSFEEEDLEAFF.

In regard to this clone: The sample has other DNA sequences that encode this CDR3 too. The chain is built from TRBV19 and TRBJ1-5; D gene unclear. Between the trimmed V and J ends, which lost 1 base and 4 bases, there was a span of 8 bases. Germline V gene sequence: CDR1 LNHDA, CDR2 SQIVND (reference sequence). The CDR3 spans 14 residues. For the CDR3, the DNA is TGTGCCAGTAGTATAGGCCCTTCTAATCAGCCCCAGCATTTT. Residues: CASSIGPSNQPQHF.

This chain connects TRBV6-6 to TRBJ2-7; unclear D gene. V lost 0 bases and J 0 bases, leaving 6 bases between the germline ends. Germline V gene lookup returns CDR1 MNHNY and CDR2 SVGAGI (reference sequence). The CDR3 contains 14 residues. In DNA form, the CDR3 reads TGTGCCAGCAGTTACTCGGAAAGCTCCTACGAGCAGTACTTC. Translated, it gives CASSYSESSYEQYF.

The V and J genes are TRBV11-3 and TRBJ2-1; TRBD2 agrees at 12 bases. CDR1 and CDR2 from the germline V gene are SGHNT and YENEEA. CDR3 length equals 15 residues. V lost 5 bases, J lost 4 bases, and 3 bases stayed unmatched. Written as DNA, the CDR3 is TGTGCCAGCAGCGACACTAGCGGGGGGTACAATGAGCAGTTCTTC. This sequence encodes CASSDTSGGYNEQFF.

The chain carries TRBV5-1 and TRBJ2-7; tentatively, D is TRBD1 (6 bases). The CDR3 runs to 15 residues. The V end lost 4 bases, the J end lost 3 bases, and 17 bases lay between the germline ends. CDR1 is SGHRS and CDR2 is YFSETQ in the germline V gene. The CDR3 spells CASSPEGGQIYEQYV. CDR3 bases: TGCGCCAGCAGCCCCGAAGGGGGACAAATCTACGAGCAGTACGTC.